This T cell receptor beta chain is from a study of cytomegalovirus exposure and HLA in healthy donors (dated by TCRdb to about 2017). As for the study more broadly: An earlier analysis of approximately 600 of the donors reported 250 to 350 Gb of sequence data and roughly 110 million unique TCR beta sequences from roughly 180 million T cells. Roughly 300 gigabases of sequencing data and approximately 91 million unique TCR sequences made up an early release that covered 500 to 650 HLA-typed donors. Among the roughly 400 genotyped donors, roughly 80% belonged to the genetic ancestry cluster associated with self-reported Caucasian donors. The study aimed to test whether cataloging public T cell receptors could reveal signatures of past pathogen exposure. The study used immunosequencing to profile the T cell repertoires of approximately 640 subjects and linked those repertoires to cytomegalovirus serostatus. Along with the roughly 610-subject first cohort, a separate validation cohort of more than 90 different subjects was used. To predict cytomegalovirus infection status, the study brought together high-throughput TCR immunosequencing, statistical association of individual TCRs with disease status, and machine learning. In a later analysis, previously published TCR beta repertoires from 666 donors were re-analyzed and high-resolution HLA genotyping was added so that TCR occurrence patterns could be studied. In the later analysis, no new phenotypic data were used to find candidate immune exposures; instead, reliance was placed on TCR beta sequences and their occurrence across donors. An earlier analysis of about 620 of the donors applied high-throughput TCR beta sequencing to assess whether each TCR beta V gene segment acted as functional or pseudogenic. Alongside the repertoire data, information on donor age, sex, ethnicity and CMV serostatus was compiled. Genome-wide SNP genotypes for about three fifths of the roughly 670 donors were used in a later genetic analysis, which treated that subset as a discovery cohort. Every discovery cohort repertoire had been produced on one sequencing platform. Both class I and class II loci were covered by HLA typing, at four-digit resolution. The number of typed donors differed by locus: roughly 629-630 for A, B, C, DRB1 and DQB1; some 500 for DQA1; some 590 for DPA1; and approximately 450 for DPB1. Several DR-DQ haplotypes were treated as single units for association and clustering because of strong linkage in the cohort. Among around 400 genotyped donors of the cohort, an average of approximately 240,000 unique TCR beta nucleotide sequences was sequenced per donor, of which roughly 17% were non-productive.

In total, over 600 healthy bone marrow donors made up the cohort. Cohort members were all nominally healthy when sampled, although unrecorded immune exposures were likely present. The donor tested CMV seropositive, placing the donor among the 289 seropositive members of the cohort. A peripheral blood sample was provided by each donor, and peripheral blood mononuclear cells were used for TCR beta sequencing. The Qiagen DNeasy Blood Extraction Kit was used to extract genomic DNA from the blood cell samples. To note about this clone: Its antigen remains undetermined. The sample holds no much larger clone one base away, and base qualities are not on file.

Findings and caveats that apply to the study as a whole: According to a later analysis, most CMV-associated TCR beta chains appeared to be HLA-restricted, and the HLA associations seemed to be driven largely by CMV exposure. In this cohort, only TCR beta chains were sequenced, and detectable features were limited by the absence of alpha or paired-chain data. Most TCR sequences were seen in very few donors, while some public TCRs were found in many individuals. The 87-base-pair reads could not distinguish some IMGT-functional V segments, including TRBV6-2 and TRBV6-3, so those segments were excluded. In both the original and validation cohorts, the classifier was reported to diagnose cytomegalovirus status with high specificity and sensitivity. A further reported finding was that TCR beta sequences accurately predicted the HLA-A and HLA-B alleles for most subjects in the first cohort. A later analysis found that TCR association rates varied across HLA loci, with DRB1 alleles showing the most associated TCRs and HLA-C alleles the fewest. V-gene and J-gene trimming of TCR beta chains was associated with a missense DCLRE1C variant in a later genetic analysis, and the association was replicated in an independent cohort. Strong co-occurrence of HLA alleles, especially DR and DQ, made assigning TCR associations to individual alleles difficult. The study listed approximately 150 TCR beta chains as associated with cytomegalovirus. Because counts were too low, roughly 16 rarely observed V segments, including chromosome 9 orphons, were excluded from the earlier analysis of 587 of the donors. Because some donors lacked HLA typing at each locus, the association tests relied only on the typed subset. A later analysis associated some 17,000 TCR beta sequences with specific HLA alleles at a false discovery rate of 0.05. Broadly in line with IMGT annotations, most TCR beta V segments showed up in productive rearrangements about 87% or about 30% of the time in an earlier analysis of some 590 of the donors. According to the authors, the approach could potentially be generalized to other disease states and immunological phenotypes. In vitro tests confirmed that a few of the cytomegalovirus-associated TCR beta chains recognize cytomegalovirus antigens. Compared with the 666-donor mean, donors in an Asian-associated ancestry cluster had fewer N-insertions in productive TCRs, according to a later genetic analysis. Sequencing depth was assumed to be roughly uniform across donors in the presence/absence analyses, though that assumption may not hold. A group of highly shared sequence variants was considered likely to be a technical artifact of the sequencing pipeline. In a later analysis, several top co-occurrence clusters were reported to appear linked to parvovirus B19, influenza, CMV and Epstein-Barr virus. Linkage disequilibrium might explain the correlated functional status among segregating V segments, but an unknown experimental factor could not be ruled out. Compared with equally common non-associated chains, HLA-associated TCR beta chains in a later analysis were more clonally expanded and had lower generation probabilities. The only immune exposure information available for the cohort was CMV serostatus.

Trimming at the junction amounts to 0 bases on V and 1 base on J, and the germline ends lie 13 bases apart. The CDR3 sequence holds 16 residues, the cysteine and phenylalanine included. Only the CDR3 DNA is retained, 48 bases long and in frame from the first base. CDR1 and CDR2 (SGHRS, YFSETQ) derive from the germline V gene. The library came from the immunoSEQ multiplex PCR assay. For the multiplex PCR, a mixture combining 60 forward primers for TCR Vbeta segments and 13 reverse primers for TCR Jbeta segments was used. The CDR3 region of rearranged TCR beta genes was amplified from genomic DNA by a multiplex PCR assay. Amplified TCR beta libraries were sequenced as 87-base-pair reads on the Illumina HiSeq System. The authors' analysis ran thus. Across the roughly 700 repertoires, a later analysis counted 80 million or so unique TCR beta chains, roughly 11 million of which were shared by at least two donors. Raw reads were error-corrected and collapsed into unique sequences by a nearest-neighbor algorithm in which closely related sequences were merged to remove PCR and sequencing errors. Alignment of CDR3 sequences to IMGT reference sequences was used to assign V, D and J gene segments. Each retained sequence needed at least a six-nucleotide match to both a V gene segment and a J gene segment. Rearrangements were classified as productive when the CDR3 lacked stop codons and remained in frame with V and J, and all other rearrangements were classified as non-productive. Following IMGT convention, CDR3 was defined as the stretch from the second conserved V-encoded cysteine to the conserved J-encoded phenylalanine. The earlier analysis of about 610 of the donors excluded sequences that lacked an unambiguous match to a single V gene segment. An earlier analysis of some 610 of the donors called V segments functional above 56.7% productive rearrangements and segregating when the between-donor standard deviation exceeded 5%. A statistical classification framework was built for diagnosing cytomegalovirus status from the catalog of TCR beta chain sequences. V and J gene assignment, in a later analysis, came from comparing TCR nucleotide sequences with IMGT/GENE-DB human TR gene sequences. Using the TCRdist pipeline, a later analysis assigned CDR3 sequences along with most-parsimonious VDJ recombination scenarios. In a later analysis, every TCR beta chain was defined by the combination of its CDR3 amino acid sequence and its V-gene family, and reads without a unique V-gene family were dropped. In a later analysis, 450 to 600 highly shared, low-generation-probability nucleotide sequences were removed to address suspected cross-contamination and a sequencing artifact. For each public chain, a later analysis derived a clonal expansion index from normalized ranks of inferred template counts within each repertoire. A later analysis computed generation probabilities with a VDJ recombination model fitted to out-of-frame rearrangements, and checked the results against IGoR. In a later analysis, TCR-TCR, TCR-HLA and TCR-CMV co-occurrence was scored with hypergeometric tests, and a repertoire-size bias correction was applied to TCR pairs. To estimate false discovery rates, a later analysis permuted the HLA or CMV assignments 20 times. In a later analysis, co-occurring TCRs were grouped using DBSCAN, with TCRdist sequence similarity added in when clustering inside HLA-allele-positive subsets. Repertoires with fewer than 30,000 or more than 120,000 public chains were left out of co-occurrence clustering, as were roughly five repertoires with anomalous nucleotide sharing. What TCRdb holds here is the immuneACCESS table cut down to in-frame rearrangements. Part of the clones is not present; checked against another copy, under half of the missing clones reflect an unresolved V gene, and the others are unexplained. Clonal size and the V and J genes are those of that table, whereas D and trimming came from the DNA. Recorded for this sample are around 100,000 clones; around 79% of them occurred a single time. Approximately 3.7% of the sample is held by the ten biggest clonotypes.

The V and J segments used are TRBV5-1 and TRBJ1-2; no D gene call is confident. The sequenced sample consisted of PBMCs. This clonotype originated in a man aged 50 or older in good health and CMV-seropositive. The bases read TGCGCCAGCAGCTTGGCCGAGGGAGAGGGTAACTATGGCTACACCTTC. This codes for CASSLAEGEGNYGYTF.